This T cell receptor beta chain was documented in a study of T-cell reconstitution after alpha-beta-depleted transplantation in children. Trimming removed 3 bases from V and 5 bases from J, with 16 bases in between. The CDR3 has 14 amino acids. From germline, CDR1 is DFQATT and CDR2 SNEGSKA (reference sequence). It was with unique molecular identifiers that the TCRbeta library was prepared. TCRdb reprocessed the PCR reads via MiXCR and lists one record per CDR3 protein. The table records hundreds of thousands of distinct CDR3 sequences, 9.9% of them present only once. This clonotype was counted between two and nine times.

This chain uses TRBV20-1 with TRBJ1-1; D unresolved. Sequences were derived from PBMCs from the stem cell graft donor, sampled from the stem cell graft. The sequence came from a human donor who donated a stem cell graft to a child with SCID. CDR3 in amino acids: CSASLSSRGTEAFF. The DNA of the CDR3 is TGCAGTGCTAGCCTTTCGTCCCGAGGGACTGAAGCTTTCTTT.